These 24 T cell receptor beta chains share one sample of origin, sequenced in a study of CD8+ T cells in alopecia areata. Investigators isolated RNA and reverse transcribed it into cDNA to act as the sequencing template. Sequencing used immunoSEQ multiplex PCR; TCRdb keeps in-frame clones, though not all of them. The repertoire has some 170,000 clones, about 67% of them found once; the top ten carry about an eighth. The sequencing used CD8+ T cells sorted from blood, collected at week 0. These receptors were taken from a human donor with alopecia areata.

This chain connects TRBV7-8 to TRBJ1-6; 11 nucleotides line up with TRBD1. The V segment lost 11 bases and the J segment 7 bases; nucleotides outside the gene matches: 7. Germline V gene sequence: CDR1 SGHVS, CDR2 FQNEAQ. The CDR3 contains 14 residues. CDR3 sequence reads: CADPRTGGNSPLHF. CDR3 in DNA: TGTGCCGATCCTCGGACAGGGGGCAATTCACCCCTCCACTTT. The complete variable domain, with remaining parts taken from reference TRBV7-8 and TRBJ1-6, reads GAGVSQSPRYKVAKRGQDVALRCDPISGHVSLFWYQQALGQGPEFLTYFQNEAQLDKSGLPSDRFFAERPEGSVSTLKIQRTQQEDSAVYLCADPRTGGNSPLHFGNGTRLTVT.

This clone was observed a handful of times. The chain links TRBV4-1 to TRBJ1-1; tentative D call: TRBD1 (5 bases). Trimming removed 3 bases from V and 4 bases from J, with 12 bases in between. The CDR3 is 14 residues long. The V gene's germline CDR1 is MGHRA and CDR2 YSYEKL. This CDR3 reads CASSQEEGITEAFF. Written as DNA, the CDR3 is TGCGCCAGCAGCCAGGAGGAGGGGATCACTGAAGCTTTCTTT.

CDR3 loop: CSVHKSGTGNLLYEQYF. CDR3 coding DNA: TGCAGCGTCCACAAATCCGGGACAGGGAATCTTTTGTACGAGCAGTACTTC. The chain carries TRBV29-1 and TRBJ2-7; 9 bases are a match to TRBD1. V was pared by 6 bases and J by 4 bases, with 19 bases of the junction left unmatched. Germline assignment: CDR1 SQVTM and CDR2 ANQGSEA. This CDR3 has 17 amino acids.

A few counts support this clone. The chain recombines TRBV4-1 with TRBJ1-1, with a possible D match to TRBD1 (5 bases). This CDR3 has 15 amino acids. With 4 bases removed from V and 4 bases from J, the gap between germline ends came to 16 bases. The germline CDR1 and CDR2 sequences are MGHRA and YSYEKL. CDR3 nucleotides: TGCGCCAGCAGCCCTCAGAGGGGAGTCGTCACTGAAGCTTTCTTT. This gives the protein CASSPQRGVVTEAFF.

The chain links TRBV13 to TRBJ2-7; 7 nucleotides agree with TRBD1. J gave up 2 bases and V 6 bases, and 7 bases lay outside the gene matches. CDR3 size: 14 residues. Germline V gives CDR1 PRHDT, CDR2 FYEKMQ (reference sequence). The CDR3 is CASSSRGLPYEQYF. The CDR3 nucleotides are TGTGCCAGCAGTTCTAGGGGGCTCCCCTACGAGCAGTACTTC.

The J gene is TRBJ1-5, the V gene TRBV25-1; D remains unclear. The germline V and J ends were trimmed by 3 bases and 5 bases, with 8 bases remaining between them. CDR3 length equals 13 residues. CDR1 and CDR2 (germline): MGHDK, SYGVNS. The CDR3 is CASSETDHQPQHF. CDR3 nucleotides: TGTGCCAGCAGTGAGACCGACCATCAGCCCCAGCATTTT.

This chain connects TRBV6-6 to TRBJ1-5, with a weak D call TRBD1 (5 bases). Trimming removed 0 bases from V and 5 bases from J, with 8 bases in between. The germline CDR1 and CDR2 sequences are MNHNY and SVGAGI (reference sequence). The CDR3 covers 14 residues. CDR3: CASSYSGGDQPQHF. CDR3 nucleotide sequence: TGTGCCAGCAGTTACTCGGGAGGGGATCAGCCCCAGCATTTT.

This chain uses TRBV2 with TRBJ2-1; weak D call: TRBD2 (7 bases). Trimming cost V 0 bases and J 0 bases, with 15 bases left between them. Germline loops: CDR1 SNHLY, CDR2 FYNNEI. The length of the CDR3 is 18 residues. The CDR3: CASSEALRGGDSYNEQFF. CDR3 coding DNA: TGTGCCAGCAGTGAAGCGCTTCGAGGGGGGGACTCCTACAATGAGCAGTTCTTC.

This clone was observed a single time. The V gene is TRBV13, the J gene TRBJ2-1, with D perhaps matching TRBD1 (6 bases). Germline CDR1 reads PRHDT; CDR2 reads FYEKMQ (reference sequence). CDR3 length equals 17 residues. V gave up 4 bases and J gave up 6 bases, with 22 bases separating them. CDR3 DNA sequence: TGTGCCAGCAGCTCCACGCTATCTACCTCAGGGGTCAATGAGCAGTTCTTC. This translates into CASSSTLSTSGVNEQFF.

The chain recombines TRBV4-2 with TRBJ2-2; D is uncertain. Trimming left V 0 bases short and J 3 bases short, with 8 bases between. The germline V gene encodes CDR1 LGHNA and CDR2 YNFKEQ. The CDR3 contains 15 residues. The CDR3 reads CASSQEKGYTGELFF. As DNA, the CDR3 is TGTGCCAGCAGCCAAGAGAAGGGATACACCGGGGAGCTGTTTTTT.

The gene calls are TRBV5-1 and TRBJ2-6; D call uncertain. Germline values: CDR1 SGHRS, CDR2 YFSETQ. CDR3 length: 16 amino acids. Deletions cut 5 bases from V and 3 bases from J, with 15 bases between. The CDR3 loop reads CASRSELGFGANVLTF. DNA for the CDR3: TGCGCCAGCAGGTCCGAGTTGGGATTTGGGGCCAACGTCCTGACTTTC.

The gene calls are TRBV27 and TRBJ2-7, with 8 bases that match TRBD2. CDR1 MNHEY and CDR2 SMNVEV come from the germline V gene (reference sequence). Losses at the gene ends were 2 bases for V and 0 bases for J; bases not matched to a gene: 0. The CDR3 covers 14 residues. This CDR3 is CASSLTSGSYEQYF. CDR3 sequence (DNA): TGTGCCAGCAGTTTAACTAGCGGCTCCTACGAGCAGTACTTC.

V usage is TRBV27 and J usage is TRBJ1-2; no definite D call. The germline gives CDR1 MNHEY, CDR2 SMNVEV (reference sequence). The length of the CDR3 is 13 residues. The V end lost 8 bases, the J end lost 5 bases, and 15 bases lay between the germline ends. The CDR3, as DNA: TGTGCCAGCCTTGGTAGTTCGAGTTATGGCTACACCTTC. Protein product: CASLGSSSYGYTF.

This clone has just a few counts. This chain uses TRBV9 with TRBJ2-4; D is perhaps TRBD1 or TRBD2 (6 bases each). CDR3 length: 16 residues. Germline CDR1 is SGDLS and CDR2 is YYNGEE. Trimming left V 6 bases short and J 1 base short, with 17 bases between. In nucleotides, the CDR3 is TGTGCCAGCACCGGGGGACAACCTGGGGCCAAAAACATTCAGTACTTC. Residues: CASTGGQPGAKNIQYF.

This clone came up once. The CDR3 DNA reads TGTGCCAGCAGCCCGGGGGGAGGGGTGAGGCAGCCCCAGCATTTT. Residues: CASSPGGGVRQPQHF. V is TRBV9 and J is TRBJ1-5; D possibly corresponds to TRBD1 (5 bases). V lost 4 bases, J lost 7 bases, and 18 bases lay in between. Germline values: CDR1 SGDLS, CDR2 YYNGEE. The CDR3 length is 15 residues.

The CDR3 region has the DNA TGTGCCTGGAGTCAGGGTGGAAACACCGGGGAGCTGTTTTTT. Encoded protein: CAWSQGGNTGELFF. The chain links TRBV30 to TRBJ2-2, with a weak D call TRBD1 (5 bases). V lost 2 bases and J 2 bases, leaving 9 bases between the germline ends. The CDR3 sequence is 14 residues long. Germline V gives CDR1 GTSNPN, CDR2 SVGIG (reference sequence).

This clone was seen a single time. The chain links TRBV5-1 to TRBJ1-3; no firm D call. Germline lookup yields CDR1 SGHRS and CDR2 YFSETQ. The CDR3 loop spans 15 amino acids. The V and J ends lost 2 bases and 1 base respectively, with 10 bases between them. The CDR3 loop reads CASSLATESGNTIYF. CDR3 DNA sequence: TGCGCCAGCAGCTTAGCCACAGAGTCTGGAAACACCATATATTTT.

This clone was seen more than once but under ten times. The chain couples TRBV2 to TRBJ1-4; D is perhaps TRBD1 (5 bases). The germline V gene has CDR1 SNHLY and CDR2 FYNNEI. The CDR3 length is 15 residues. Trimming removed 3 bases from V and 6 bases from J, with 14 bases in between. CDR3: CASSDDARVDEKLFF. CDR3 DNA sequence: TGTGCCAGCAGTGATGATGCCAGGGTGGATGAAAAACTGTTTTTT.

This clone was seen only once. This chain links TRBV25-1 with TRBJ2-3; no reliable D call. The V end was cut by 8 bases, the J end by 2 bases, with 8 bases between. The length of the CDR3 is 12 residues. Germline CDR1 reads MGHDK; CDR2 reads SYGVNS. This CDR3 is CASGPYTDTQYF. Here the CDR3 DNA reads TGTGCCAGCGGCCCATACACAGATACGCAGTATTTT.

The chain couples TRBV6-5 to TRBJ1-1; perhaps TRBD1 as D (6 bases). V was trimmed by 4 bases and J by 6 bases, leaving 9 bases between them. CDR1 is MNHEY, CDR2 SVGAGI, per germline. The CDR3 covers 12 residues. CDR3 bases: TGTGCCAGCAGTTCCGGGACATCTGAAGCTTTCTTT. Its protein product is CASSSGTSEAFF.

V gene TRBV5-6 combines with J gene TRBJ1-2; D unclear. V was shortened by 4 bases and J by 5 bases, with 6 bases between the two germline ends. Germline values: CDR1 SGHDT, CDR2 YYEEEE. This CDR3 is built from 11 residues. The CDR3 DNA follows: TGTGCCAGCAGCCAGACTTATGGCTACACCTTC. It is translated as CASSQTYGYTF.

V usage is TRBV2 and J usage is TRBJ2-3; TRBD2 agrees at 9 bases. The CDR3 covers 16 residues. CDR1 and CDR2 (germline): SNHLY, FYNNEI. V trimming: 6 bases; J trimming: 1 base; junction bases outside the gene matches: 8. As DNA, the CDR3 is TGTGCCAGCAGCCAGCTAGCGGGGCGTCGCACAGATACGCAGTATTTT. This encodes CASSQLAGRRTDTQYF.

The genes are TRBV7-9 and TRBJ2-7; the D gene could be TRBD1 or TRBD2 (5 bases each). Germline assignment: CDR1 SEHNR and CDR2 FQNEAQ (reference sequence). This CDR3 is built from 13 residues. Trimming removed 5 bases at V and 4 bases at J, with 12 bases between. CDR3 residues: CASSAIEGYEQYF. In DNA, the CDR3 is TGTGCCAGCAGCGCGATTGAGGGGTACGAGCAGTACTTC.

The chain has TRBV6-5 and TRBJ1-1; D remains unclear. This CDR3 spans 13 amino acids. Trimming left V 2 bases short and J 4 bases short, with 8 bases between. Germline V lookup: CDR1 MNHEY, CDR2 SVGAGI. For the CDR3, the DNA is TGTGCCAGCAGTTACGGGGTCGGCACTGAAGCTTTCTTT. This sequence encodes CASSYGVGTEAFF.